This T cell receptor (beta chain) is drawn from a study of blood T cell repertoires in COVID-19. This CDR3 spans 15 amino acids. Germline trimming cut 3 bases from V and 5 bases from J; bases unmatched to any gene: 1. Germline loops: CDR1 SGHTA, CDR2 FQGNSA. Clones were read by immunoSEQ multiplex PCR, and TCRdb kept only the in-frame ones, dropping some. The sample has 50,000 to 65,000 clones, over 85% seen once. The sample taken for sequencing was peripheral blood. The sequence came from a human donor in a cohort sampled during active COVID-19. The chain is built from TRBV7-2 and TRBJ2-2, with 12 nucleotides matching TRBD2. CDR3 nucleotides: TGTGCCAGCAGCTTCGGACTAGCGGGAACCGGGGAGCTGTTTTTT. It codes for CASSFGLAGTGELFF.